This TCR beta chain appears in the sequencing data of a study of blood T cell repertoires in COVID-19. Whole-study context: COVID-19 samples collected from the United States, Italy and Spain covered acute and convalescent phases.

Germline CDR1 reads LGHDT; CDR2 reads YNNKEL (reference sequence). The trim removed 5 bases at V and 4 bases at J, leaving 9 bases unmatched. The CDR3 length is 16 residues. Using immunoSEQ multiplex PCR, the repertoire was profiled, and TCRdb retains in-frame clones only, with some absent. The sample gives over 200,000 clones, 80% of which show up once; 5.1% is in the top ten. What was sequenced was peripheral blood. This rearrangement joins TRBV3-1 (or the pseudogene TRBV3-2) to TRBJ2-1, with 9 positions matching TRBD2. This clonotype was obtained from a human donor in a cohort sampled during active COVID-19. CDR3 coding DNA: TGTGCCAGCAGCTATAGCGGGAGAGTGGCGTACAATGAGCAGTTCTTC. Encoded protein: CASSYSGRVAYNEQFF.